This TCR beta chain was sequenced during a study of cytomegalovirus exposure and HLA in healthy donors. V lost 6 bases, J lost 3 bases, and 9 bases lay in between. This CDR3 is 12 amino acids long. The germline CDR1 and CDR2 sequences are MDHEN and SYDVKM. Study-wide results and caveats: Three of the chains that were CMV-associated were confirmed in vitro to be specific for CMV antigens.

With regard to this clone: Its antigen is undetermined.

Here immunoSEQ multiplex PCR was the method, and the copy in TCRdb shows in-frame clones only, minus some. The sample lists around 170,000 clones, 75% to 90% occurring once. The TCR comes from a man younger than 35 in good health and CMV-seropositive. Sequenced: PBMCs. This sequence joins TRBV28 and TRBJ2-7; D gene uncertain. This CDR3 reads CASSGGFYEQYF. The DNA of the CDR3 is TGTGCCAGCAGCGGCGGCTTCTACGAGCAGTACTTC.